A selection of T cell receptor beta chains follows, all from one sample in a study of cytomegalovirus exposure and HLA in healthy donors. Data came from immunoSEQ multiplex PCR; TCRdb stores just in-frame clones and leaves some out. The table has 92,000 or so clones, around three fifths seen once. The source material was PBMCs. The receptors were sampled from a woman aged 45 to 65 in good health and CMV-seropositive. The CDR3 runs from the conserved cysteine through the conserved F or W. A D gene is named only where the DNA matches it firmly. A clone size is listed for some rows: how often the clone was seen (once, few, many), or a class if it is expanded.

j_call d_call clone_size v_call cdr3_aa cdr3_nt
TRBJ1-1 . few TRBV7-9 CASSLGMNTEAFF TGTGCCAGCAGCTTGGGCATGAACACTGAAGCTTTCTTT
TRBJ2-7 TRBD1 . TRBV18 CASSPGTGNYEQYF TGTGCCAGCTCACCAGGGACAGGGAACTACGAGCAGTACTTC
TRBJ2-7 TRBD1 . TRBV9 CASSEGTASSYEQYF TGTGCCAGCAGCGAAGGGACAGCAAGCTCCTACGAGCAGTACTTC
TRBJ2-3 TRBD2 . TRBV5-1 CASSLESSGGGTDTQYF TGCGCCAGCAGCTTGGAATCTAGCGGGGGGGGCACAGATACGCAGTATTTT
TRBJ1-4 . few TRBV28 CASSSYIGGKLFF TGTGCCAGCAGTTCATACATCGGCGGAAAACTGTTTTTT
TRBJ1-1 . . TRBV6-5 CASSYSRVNTEAFF TGTGCCAGCAGTTACTCCAGGGTGAACACTGAAGCTTTCTTT
TRBJ1-2 TRBD1 . TRBV18 CASSKTDRDHGYTF TGTGCCAGCTCTAAAACCGACAGGGATCATGGCTACACCTTC
TRBJ1-1 . . TRBV30 CAGKTVTVLEAFF TGTGCCGGGAAGACGGTAACAGTTCTTGAAGCTTTCTTT
TRBJ2-7 . . TRBV18 CASSPAGAYEQYF TGTGCCAGCTCACCAGCCGGAGCCTACGAGCAGTACTTC
TRBJ2-3 . . TRBV6-5 CASSYSSSDTQYF TGTGCCAGCAGTTACTCGAGTTCCGATACGCAGTATTTT
TRBJ2-7 . . TRBV7-9 CASSLDGGEQYF TGTGCCAGCAGCTTAGATGGCGGCGAGCAGTACTTC
TRBJ2-5 TRBD2 . TRBV7-2 CASSLTGLAGGETQYF TGTGCCAGCAGCTTGACTGGGCTAGCGGGGGGAGAGACCCAGTACTTC
TRBJ1-6 TRBD1 . TRBV2 CASSGRTGEDSPLHF TGTGCCAGCAGTGGGCGGACAGGGGAGGATTCACCCCTCCACTTT
TRBJ2-1 . . TRBV5-1 CASSSTETFSYNEQFF TGCGCCAGCAGTTCTACAGAGACGTTCTCCTACAATGAGCAGTTCTTC
TRBJ2-1 TRBD2 few TRBV29-1 CSVDSGGADNEQFF TGCAGCGTGGATAGCGGGGGGGCCGACAATGAGCAGTTCTTC
TRBJ2-1 TRBD1 . TRBV27 CASSLQGPQNEQFF TGTGCCAGCAGTCTACAGGGGCCGCAGAATGAGCAGTTCTTC
TRBJ2-3 . . TRBV11-3 CASSPERSTDTQYF TGTGCCAGCAGCCCTGAACGGAGCACAGATACGCAGTATTTT